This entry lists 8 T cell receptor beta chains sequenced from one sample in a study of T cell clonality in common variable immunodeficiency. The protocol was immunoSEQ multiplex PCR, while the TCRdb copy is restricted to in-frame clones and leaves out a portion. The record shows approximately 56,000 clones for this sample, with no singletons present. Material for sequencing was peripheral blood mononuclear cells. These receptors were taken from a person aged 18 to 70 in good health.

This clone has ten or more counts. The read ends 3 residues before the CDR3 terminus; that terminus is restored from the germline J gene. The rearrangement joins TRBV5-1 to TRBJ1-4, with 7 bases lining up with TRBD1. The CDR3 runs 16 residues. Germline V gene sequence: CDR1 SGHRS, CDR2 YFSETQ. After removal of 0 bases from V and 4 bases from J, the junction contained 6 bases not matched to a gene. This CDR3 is CASSLGGQLFNEKLFF. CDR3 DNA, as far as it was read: TGCGCCAGCAGCTTGGGGGGACAGCTTTTTAATGAAAAA.

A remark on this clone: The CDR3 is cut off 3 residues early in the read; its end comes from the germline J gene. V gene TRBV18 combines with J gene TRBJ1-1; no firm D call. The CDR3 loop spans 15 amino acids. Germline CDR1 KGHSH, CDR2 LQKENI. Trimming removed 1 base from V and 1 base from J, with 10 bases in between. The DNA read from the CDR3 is TGTGCCAGCTCACCACAGCAGGTGGAGAACACTGAA. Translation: CASSPQQVENTE. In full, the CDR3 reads CASSPQQVENTEAFF. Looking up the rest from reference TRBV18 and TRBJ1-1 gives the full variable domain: NAGVMQNPRHLVRRRGQEARLRCSPMKGHSHVYWYRQLPEEGLKFMVYLQKENIIDESGMPKERFSAEFPKEGPSILRIQQVVRGDSAAYFCASSPQQVENTEAFFGQGTRLTVV.

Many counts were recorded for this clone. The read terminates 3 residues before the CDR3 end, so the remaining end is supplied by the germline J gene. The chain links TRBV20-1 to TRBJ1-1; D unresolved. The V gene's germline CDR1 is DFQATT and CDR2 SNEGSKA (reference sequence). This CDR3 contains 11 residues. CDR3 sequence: CSARPEGAAFF. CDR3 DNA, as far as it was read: TGCAGTGCTAGGCCGGAGGGTGCA.

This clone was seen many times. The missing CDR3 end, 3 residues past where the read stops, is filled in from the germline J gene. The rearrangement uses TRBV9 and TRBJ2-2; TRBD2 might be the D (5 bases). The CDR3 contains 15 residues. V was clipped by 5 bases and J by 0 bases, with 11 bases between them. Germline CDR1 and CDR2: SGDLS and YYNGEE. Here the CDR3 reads CASRSSNSNTGELFF. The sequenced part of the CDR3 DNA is TGTGCCAGCAGGTCTAGCAATTCGAACACCGGGGAG.

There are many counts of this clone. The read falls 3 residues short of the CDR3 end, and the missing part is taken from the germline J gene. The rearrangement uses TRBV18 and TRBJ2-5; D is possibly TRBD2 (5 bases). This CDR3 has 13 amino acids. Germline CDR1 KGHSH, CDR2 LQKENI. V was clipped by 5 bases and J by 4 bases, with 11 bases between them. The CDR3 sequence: CASSLQRLETQYF. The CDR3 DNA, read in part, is TGTGCCAGCTCATTACAGCGGTTAGAGACC.

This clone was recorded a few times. The CDR3 loop reads CASSLEPELGLAYEQYF. Partial CDR3 DNA: TGCGCCAGCAGCTTGGAGCCCGAACTCGGACTGGCCTACGAG. The chain couples TRBV5-1 to TRBJ2-7; the D gene is possibly TRBD2 (5 bases). The read stops 3 residues short of the end of the CDR3; the missing end is completed from the germline J gene. Germline lookup yields CDR1 SGHRS and CDR2 YFSETQ. The CDR3 is 17 amino acids. Trimming took off 0 bases at V and 2 bases at J, with 18 bases between the two ends.

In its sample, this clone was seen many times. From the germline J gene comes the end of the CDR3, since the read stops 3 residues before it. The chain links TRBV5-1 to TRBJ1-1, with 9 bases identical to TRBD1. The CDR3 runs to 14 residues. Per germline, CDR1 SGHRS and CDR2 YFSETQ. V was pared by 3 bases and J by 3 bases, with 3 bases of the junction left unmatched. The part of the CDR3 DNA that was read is TGCGCCAGCAGCTCCGGACAGGGGTACACTGAA. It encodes CASSSGQGYTE. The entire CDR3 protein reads CASSSGQGYTEAFF.

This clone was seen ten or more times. CDR3 loop: CASSSTRLAGINEQFF. CDR3 DNA (partial): TGTGCCAGCAGCTCCACCCGACTAGCGGGGATCAATGAG. The V and J genes are TRBV7-8 and TRBJ2-1, with TRBD2 matching 11 bases. The observed sequence ends 3 residues before the CDR3 terminus, with the missing tail filled in from the germline J gene. CDR1 and CDR2 from the germline V gene are SGHVS and FQNEAQ. The CDR3 is 16 residues long. J was trimmed by 6 bases and V by 4 bases; bases with no gene match: 8.